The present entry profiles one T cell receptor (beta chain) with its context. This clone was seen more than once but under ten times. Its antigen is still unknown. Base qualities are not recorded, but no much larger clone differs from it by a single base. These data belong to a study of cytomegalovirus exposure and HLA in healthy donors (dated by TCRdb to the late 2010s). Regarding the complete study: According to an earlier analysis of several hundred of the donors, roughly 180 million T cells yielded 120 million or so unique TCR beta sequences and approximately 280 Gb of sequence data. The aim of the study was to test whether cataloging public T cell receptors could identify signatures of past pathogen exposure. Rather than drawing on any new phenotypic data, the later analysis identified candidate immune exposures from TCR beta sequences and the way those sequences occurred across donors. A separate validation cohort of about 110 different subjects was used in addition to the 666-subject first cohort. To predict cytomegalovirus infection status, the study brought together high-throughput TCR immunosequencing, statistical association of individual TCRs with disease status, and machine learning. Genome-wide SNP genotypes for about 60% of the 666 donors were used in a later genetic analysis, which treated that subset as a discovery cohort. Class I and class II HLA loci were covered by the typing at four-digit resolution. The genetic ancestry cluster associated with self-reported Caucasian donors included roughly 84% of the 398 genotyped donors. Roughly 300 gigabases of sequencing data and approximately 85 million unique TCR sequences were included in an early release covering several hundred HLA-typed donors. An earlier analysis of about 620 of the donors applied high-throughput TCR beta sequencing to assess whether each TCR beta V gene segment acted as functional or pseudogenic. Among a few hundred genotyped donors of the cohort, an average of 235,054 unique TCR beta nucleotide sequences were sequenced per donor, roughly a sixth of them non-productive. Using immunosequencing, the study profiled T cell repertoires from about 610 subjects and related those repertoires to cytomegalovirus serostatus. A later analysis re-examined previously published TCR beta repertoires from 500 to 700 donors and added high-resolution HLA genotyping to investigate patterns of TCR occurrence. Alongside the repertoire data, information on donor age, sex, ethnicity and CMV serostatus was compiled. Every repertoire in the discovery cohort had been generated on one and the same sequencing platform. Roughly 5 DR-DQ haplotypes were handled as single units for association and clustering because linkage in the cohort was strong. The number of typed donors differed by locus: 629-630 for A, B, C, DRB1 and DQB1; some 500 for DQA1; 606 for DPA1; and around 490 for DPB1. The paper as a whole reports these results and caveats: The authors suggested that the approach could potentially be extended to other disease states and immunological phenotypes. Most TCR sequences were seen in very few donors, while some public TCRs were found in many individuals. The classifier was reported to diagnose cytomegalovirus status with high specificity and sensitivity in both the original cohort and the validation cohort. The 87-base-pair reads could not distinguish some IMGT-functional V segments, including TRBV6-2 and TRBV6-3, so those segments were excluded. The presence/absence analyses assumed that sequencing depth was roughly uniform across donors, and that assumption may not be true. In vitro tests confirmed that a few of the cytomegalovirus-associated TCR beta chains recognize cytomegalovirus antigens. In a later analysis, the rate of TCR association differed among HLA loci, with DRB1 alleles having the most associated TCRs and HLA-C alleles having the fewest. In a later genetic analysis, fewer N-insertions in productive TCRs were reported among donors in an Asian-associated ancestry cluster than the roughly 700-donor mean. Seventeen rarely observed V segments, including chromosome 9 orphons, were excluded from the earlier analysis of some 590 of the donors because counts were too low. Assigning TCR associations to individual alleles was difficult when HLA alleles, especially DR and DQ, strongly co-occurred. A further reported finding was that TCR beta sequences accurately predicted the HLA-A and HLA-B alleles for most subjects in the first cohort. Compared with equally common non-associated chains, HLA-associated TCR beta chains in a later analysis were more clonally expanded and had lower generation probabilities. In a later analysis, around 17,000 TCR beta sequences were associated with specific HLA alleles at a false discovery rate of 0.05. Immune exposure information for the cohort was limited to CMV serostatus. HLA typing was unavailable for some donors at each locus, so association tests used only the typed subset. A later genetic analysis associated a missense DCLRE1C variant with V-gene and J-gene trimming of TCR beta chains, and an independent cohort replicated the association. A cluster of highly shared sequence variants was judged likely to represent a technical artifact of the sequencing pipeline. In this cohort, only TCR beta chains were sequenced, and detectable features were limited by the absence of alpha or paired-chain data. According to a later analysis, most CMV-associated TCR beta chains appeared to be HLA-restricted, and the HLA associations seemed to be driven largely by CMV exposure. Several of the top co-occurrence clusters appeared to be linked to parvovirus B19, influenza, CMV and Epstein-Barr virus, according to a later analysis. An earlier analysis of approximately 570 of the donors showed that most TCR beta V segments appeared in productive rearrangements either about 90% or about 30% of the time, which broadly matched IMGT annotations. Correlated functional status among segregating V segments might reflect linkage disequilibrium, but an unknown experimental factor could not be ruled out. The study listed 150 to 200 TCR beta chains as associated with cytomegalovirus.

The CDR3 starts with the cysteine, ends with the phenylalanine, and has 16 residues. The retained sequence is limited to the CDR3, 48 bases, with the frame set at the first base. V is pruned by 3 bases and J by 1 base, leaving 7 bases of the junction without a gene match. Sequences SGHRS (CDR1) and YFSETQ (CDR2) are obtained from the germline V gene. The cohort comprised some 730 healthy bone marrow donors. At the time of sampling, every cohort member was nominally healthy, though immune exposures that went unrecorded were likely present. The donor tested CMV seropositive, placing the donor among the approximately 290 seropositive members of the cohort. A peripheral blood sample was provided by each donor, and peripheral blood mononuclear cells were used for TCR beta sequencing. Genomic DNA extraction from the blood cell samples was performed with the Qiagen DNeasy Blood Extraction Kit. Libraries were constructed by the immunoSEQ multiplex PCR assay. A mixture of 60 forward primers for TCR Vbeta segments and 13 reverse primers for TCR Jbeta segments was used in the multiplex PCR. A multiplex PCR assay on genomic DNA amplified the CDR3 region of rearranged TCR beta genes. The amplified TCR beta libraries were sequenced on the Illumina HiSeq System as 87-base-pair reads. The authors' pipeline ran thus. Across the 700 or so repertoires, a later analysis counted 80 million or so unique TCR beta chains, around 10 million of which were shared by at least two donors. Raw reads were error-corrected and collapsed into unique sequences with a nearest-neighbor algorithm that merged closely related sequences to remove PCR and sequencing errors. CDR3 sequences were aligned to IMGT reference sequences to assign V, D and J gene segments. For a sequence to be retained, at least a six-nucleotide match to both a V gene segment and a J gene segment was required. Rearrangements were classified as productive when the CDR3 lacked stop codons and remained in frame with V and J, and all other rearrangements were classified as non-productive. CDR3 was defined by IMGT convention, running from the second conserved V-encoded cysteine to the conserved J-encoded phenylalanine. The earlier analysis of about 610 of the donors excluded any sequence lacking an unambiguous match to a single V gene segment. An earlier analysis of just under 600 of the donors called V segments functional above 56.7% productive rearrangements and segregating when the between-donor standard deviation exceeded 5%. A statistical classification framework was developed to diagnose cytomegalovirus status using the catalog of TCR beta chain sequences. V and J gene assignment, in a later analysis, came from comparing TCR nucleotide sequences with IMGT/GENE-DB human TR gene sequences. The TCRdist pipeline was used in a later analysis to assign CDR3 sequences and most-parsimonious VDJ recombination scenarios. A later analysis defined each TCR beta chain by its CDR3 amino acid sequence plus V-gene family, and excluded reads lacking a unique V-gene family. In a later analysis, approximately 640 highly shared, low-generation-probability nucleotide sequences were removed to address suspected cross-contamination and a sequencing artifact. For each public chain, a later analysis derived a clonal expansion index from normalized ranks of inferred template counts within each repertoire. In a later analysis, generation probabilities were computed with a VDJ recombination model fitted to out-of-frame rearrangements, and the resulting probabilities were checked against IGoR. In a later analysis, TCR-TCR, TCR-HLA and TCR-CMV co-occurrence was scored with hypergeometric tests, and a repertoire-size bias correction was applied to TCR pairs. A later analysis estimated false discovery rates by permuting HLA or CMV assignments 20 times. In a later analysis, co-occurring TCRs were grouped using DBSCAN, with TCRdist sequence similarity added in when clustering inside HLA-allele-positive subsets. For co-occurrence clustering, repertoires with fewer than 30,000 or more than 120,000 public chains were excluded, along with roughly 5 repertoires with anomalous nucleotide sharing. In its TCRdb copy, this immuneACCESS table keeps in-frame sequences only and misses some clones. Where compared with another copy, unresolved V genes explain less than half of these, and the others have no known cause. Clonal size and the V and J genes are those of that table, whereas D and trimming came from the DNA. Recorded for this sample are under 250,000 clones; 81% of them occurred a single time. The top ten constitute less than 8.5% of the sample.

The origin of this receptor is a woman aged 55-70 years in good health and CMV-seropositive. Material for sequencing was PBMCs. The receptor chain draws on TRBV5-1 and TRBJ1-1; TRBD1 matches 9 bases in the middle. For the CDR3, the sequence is CASSSRETGGNTEAFF. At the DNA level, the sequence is TGCGCCAGCAGCTCAAGAGAGACAGGGGGGAACACTGAAGCTTTCTTT.